One and the same sample provided the 17 T cell receptor beta chains below, sequenced in a study of immune evolution from preneoplasia to lung adenocarcinoma. Libraries were prepared by immunoSEQ multiplex PCR; TCRdb keeps only in-frame clonotypes and omits some of them. The sample carries more than 6,500 clones, roughly 82% recorded once. The sequenced sample consisted of FFPE lung adenocarcinoma in situ tissue. The receptors were gathered from a person aged 55-80 years with lung adenocarcinoma.

This chain links TRBV6-5 with TRBJ1-1, with D unclear. Between the trimmed V and J ends, which lost 6 bases and 1 base, there was a span of 12 bases. CDR3 length: 14 amino acids. From germline, CDR1 is MNHEY and CDR2 SVGAGI. The CDR3: CASRSSERNTEAFF. CDR3 DNA sequence: TGTGCCAGCAGGTCGTCCGAGCGGAACACTGAAGCTTTCTTT.

This sequence joins TRBV6-5 and TRBJ1-6; 7 bases map to TRBD1. CDR3 length equals 14 residues. Looked up from germline, CDR1 is MNHEY and CDR2 is SVGAGI. The junction had 5 bases not matched to a gene; V was cut back by 8 bases and J by 4 bases. In DNA, the CDR3 is TGTGCCAGCCTAGCAGGGGGGTATAATTCACCCCTCCACTTT. It encodes CASLAGGYNSPLHF.

This chain joins TRBV11-2 and TRBJ1-3, with 8 bases aligning to TRBD1. The CDR3 runs to 15 residues. Germline CDR1 SGHAT, CDR2 FQNNGV. Germline trimming cut 5 bases from V and 2 bases from J; bases unmatched to any gene: 5. As DNA, the CDR3 is TGTGCCAGCAGCGTCGCGACAGGGGCTGGAAACACCATATATTTT. Its protein is CASSVATGAGNTIYF. Full variable domain (rest looked up from reference TRBV11-2 and TRBJ1-3): EAGVAQSPRYKIIEKRQSVAFWCNPISGHATLYWYQQILGQGPKLLIQFQNNGVVDDSQLPKDRFSAERLKGVDSTLKIQPAKLEDSAVYLCASSVATGAGNTIYFGEGSWLTVV.

This clone was observed a handful of times. This chain connects TRBV4-3 to TRBJ2-1, with 14 bases that match TRBD2. The CDR3 contains 17 residues. Germline assignment: CDR1 LGHNA and CDR2 YSLEER. The V segment lost 0 bases and the J segment 10 bases; nucleotides outside the gene matches: 8. The CDR3 reads CASSQERGLAGVEEQFF. The CDR3 nucleotides are TGCGCCAGCAGCCAAGAACGGGGACTAGCGGGGGTGGAGGAGCAGTTCTTC.

The chain carries TRBV28 and TRBJ2-3, with 7 bases that match TRBD1. CDR1 MDHEN and CDR2 SYDVKM come from the germline V gene. V lost 6 bases, J lost 1 base, and 7 bases stayed unmatched. There are 15 residues in the CDR3. CDR3 DNA: TGTGCCAGCAGACAACAGGGGTCCGGCACAGATACGCAGTATTTT. This codes for CASRQQGSGTDTQYF.

This rearrangement joins TRBV28 to TRBJ2-6; perhaps TRBD1 as D (5 bases). V shed 5 bases and J shed 2 bases, with 10 bases lying between them. Germline loops: CDR1 MDHEN, CDR2 SYDVKM. The CDR3 extends over 15 amino acids. CDR3 sequence: CASSPGLAGANVLTF. Here the CDR3 DNA reads TGTGCCAGCAGTCCAGGGTTGGCTGGGGCCAACGTCCTGACTTTC.

The chain recombines TRBV4-2 with TRBJ2-1; D ambiguous. CDR1 LGHNA and CDR2 YNFKEQ come from the germline V gene. This CDR3 region has 15 residues. Between the trimmed V and J ends, which lost 1 base and 10 bases, there was a span of 17 bases. The CDR3 DNA follows: TGTGCCAGCAGCCAAGGTAGACTTAGCAGTGTGGAGCAGTTCTTC. It specifies CASSQGRLSSVEQFF.

The V call is TRBV6-1, the J call TRBJ1-5; the match to TRBD1 covers 8 bases. Germline lookup yields CDR1 MNHNS and CDR2 SASEGT. V lost 4 bases and J lost 4; bases outside the gene matches: 6. This CDR3 is built from 15 residues. CDR3 sequence reads: CASSAGQGLNQPQHF. DNA for the CDR3: TGTGCCAGCAGTGCCGGACAGGGCTTGAATCAGCCCCAGCATTTT.

This clone turned up a few times. V is TRBV7-9 and J is TRBJ2-7, with a weak D call TRBD2 (6 bases). V was cut by 5 bases and J by 6 bases, with 17 bases left in between. Per germline, CDR1 SEHNR and CDR2 FQNEAQ (reference sequence). The CDR3 is 14 residues long. The CDR3 reads CASSQSSGRREQYF. In DNA, the CDR3 is TGTGCCAGCAGCCAATCGTCAGGGAGGCGCGAGCAGTACTTC.

This clone has more than one count but fewer than ten. The chain recombines TRBV9 with TRBJ1-2, with TRBD1 matching over 7 bases. The germline CDR1 and CDR2 sequences are SGDLS and YYNGEE. V trimming: 3 bases; J trimming: 4 bases; junction bases outside the gene matches: 3. The CDR3 spans 13 residues. The CDR3 bases are TGTGCCAGCAGCGAGACAGGGCTCTATGGCTACACCTTC. Translation gives CASSETGLYGYTF.

The gene calls are TRBV27 and TRBJ2-5, with D possibly called TRBD1 or TRBD2 (6 bases each). The germline V gene encodes CDR1 MNHEY and CDR2 SMNVEV (reference sequence). V was shortened by 6 bases and J by 4 bases, with 27 bases between the two germline ends. The CDR3 length is 18 residues. CDR3 DNA sequence: TGTGCCAGCAGCCTTAGGGCCCGTCGGGGGCTATGGGGAGAGACCCAGTACTTC. Amino acid sequence: CASSLRARRGLWGETQYF.

The chain has TRBV14 and TRBJ2-1; D is ambiguous. Germline CDR1 SGHDN, CDR2 FVKESK. Trimming cost V 1 base and J 5 bases, with 9 bases left between them. This CDR3 has 14 amino acids. Here the CDR3 DNA reads TGTGCCAGCAGCCAAGCGGGCAGAAACAATGAGCAGTTCTTC. It yields the protein CASSQAGRNNEQFF.

This clone was seen a single time. The J gene is TRBJ1-6, the V gene TRBV4-1, with TRBD1 matching over 8 bases. The V gene's germline CDR1 is MGHRA and CDR2 YSYEKL. This CDR3 region has 18 residues. V was clipped by 0 bases and J by 0 bases; unmatched bases: 4. The CDR3 DNA reads as TGCGCCAGCAGCCAAGACAGGGGGCGAAGCTCCTATAATTCACCCCTCCACTTT. This sequence encodes CASSQDRGRSSYNSPLHF.

The rearrangement uses TRBV6-5 and TRBJ1-5, with D possibly matching TRBD1 (5 bases). Germline-derived CDR1 and CDR2 are MNHEY and SVGAGI. The CDR3 is made up of 14 amino acids. The germline V and J ends were trimmed by 4 bases and 5 bases, with 12 bases remaining between them. The CDR3 sequence: CASSWGGDDQPQHF. The DNA of the CDR3 is TGTGCCAGCAGTTGGGGGGGGGACGATCAGCCCCAGCATTTT.

The chain joins TRBV6-1 to TRBJ2-1; 10 positions match TRBD1. The V segment lost 4 bases and the J segment 6 bases; nucleotides outside the gene matches: 3. CDR1 and CDR2 from the germline V gene are MNHNS and SASEGT. This CDR3 contains 14 residues. This chain's CDR3 is CASSGRQGANEQFF. The DNA of the CDR3 is TGTGCCAGCAGTGGACGACAGGGGGCCAATGAGCAGTTCTTC.

The chain employs TRBV9 and TRBJ2-1, with 9 bases aligning to TRBD1. The CDR3 loop spans 15 amino acids. J lost 3 bases, V lost 2 bases, and 3 bases had no gene match. CDR1 and CDR2 from the germline V gene are SGDLS and YYNGEE. The CDR3 nucleotides are TGTGCCAGCAGCGTCCGGGACAGGGACTACAATGAGCAGTTCTTC. It encodes CASSVRDRDYNEQFF.

The chain has TRBV19 and TRBJ1-5, with D possibly matching TRBD1 (5 bases). V dropped 9 bases and J dropped 1 base, with 16 bases sitting between them. The CDR3 has 15 amino acids. Germline V CDR1 and CDR2: LNHDA, SQIVND (reference sequence). The CDR3 region is CASRLGGASNQPQHF. In DNA form, the CDR3 reads TGTGCCAGCCGTTTGGGAGGGGCGAGCAATCAGCCCCAGCATTTT. The whole variable domain, filled in from reference TRBV19 and TRBJ1-5, reads DGGITQSPKYLFRKEGQNVTLSCEQNLNHDAMYWYRQDPGQGLRLIYYSQIVNDFQKGDIAEGYSVSREKKESFPLTVTSAQKNPTAFYLCASRLGGASNQPQHFGDGTRLSIL.